The entry below describes one T cell receptor (beta chain). Original processing methods: The authors estimated nucleated cell counts from reference gene primer amplification. The data were produced by immunoSEQ multiplex PCR, yet TCRdb's version contains in-frame clones alone and is incomplete. The V and J calls and clone size come from that table; D and trimming were worked out from the DNA. The repertoire holds tens of thousands of clones, 70% to 85% seen once, with under 30% in the top ten. This specimen comes from a study of blood T cell repertoires in COVID-19. Study summary: The United States, Italy and Spain were the sources of the acute and convalescent COVID-19 samples. PBMCs, B-cell-depleted T cells, or T cells provided the cDNA or gDNA that made up the material.

The V end was cut by 5 bases, the J end by 4 bases, with 14 bases between. Per the germline V gene, CDR1 is GTSNPN and CDR2 is SVGIG (reference sequence). The CDR3 is 13 amino acids. The V call is TRBV30, the J call TRBJ1-2, with D maybe TRBD1 (5 bases). This sequence was found in a human donor with acute or convalescent COVID-19. The donor label of this sample is uncertain. Specimen: peripheral blood. The CDR3 nucleotides are TGTGCCTGGGTCGACGGGGGAGGCTATGGCTACACCTTC. It codes for CAWVDGGGYGYTF.